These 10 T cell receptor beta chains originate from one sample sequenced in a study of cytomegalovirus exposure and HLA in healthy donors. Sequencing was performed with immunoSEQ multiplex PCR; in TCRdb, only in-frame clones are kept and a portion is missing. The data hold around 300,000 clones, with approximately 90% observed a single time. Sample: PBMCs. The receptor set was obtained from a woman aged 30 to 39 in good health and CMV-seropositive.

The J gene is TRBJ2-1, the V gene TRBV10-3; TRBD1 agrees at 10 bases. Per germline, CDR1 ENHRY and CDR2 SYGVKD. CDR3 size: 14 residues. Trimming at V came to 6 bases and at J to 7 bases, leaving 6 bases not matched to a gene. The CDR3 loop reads CAIRDDRGRNEQFF. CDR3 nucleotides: TGTGCCATCAGGGACGACAGGGGGCGGAATGAGCAGTTCTTC.

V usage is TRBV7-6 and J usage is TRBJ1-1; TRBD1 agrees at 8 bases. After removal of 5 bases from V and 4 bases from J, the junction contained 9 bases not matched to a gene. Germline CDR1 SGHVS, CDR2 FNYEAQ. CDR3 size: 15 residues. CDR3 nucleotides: TGTGCCAGCAGCCCCCAGGGGGCGCGATCCACTGAAGCTTTCTTT. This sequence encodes CASSPQGARSTEAFF.

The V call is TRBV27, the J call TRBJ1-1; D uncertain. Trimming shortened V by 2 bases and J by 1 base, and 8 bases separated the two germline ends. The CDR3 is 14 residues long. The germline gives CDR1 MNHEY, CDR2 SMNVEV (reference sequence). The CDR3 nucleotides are TGTGCCAGCAGTTTACTAGGAGCGAACACTGAAGCTTTCTTT. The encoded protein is CASSLLGANTEAFF.

The CDR3 DNA follows: TGTGCCAGCAGGCGGACAGCGAACACTGAAGCTTTCTTT. The encoded protein is CASRRTANTEAFF. The V gene is TRBV2, the J gene TRBJ1-1; a weak D match, TRBD1 (6 bases). The CDR3 sequence is 13 residues long. Germline CDR1 is SNHLY and CDR2 is FYNNEI. V gave up 6 bases and J gave up 1 base, with 9 bases separating them.

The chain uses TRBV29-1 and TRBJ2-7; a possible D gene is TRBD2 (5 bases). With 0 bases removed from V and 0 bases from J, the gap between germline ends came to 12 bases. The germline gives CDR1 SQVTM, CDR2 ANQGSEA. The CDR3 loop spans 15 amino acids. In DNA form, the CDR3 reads TGCAGCGTTGAAGATGGGAGCGGTAGCTCCTACGAGCAGTACTTC. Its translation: CSVEDGSGSSYEQYF.

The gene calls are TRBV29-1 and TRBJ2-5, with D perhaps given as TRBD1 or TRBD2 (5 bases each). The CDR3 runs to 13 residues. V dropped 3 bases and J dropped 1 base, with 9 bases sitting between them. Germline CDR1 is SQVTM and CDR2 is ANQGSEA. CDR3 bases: TGCAGCGTTGACGGGGCCGGCCAAGAGACCCAGTACTTC. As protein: CSVDGAGQETQYF.

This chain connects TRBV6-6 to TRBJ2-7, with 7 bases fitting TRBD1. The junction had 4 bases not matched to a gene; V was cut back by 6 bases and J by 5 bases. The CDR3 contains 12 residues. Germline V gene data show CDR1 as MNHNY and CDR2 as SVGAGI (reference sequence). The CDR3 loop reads CASSRQGNEQYF. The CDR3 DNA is TGTGCCAGCAGCCGACAGGGAAACGAGCAGTACTTC.

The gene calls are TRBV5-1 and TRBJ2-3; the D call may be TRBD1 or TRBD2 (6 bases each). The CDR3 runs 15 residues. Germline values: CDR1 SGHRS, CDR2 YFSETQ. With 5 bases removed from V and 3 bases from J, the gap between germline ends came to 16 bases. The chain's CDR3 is CASSRGDAMTDTQYF. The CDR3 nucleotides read TGCGCCAGCAGTAGGGGGGACGCTATGACAGATACGCAGTATTTT.

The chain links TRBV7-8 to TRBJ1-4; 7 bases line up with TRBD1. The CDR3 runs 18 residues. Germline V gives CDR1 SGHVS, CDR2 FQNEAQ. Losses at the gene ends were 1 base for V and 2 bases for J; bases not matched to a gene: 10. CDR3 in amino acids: CASSLVLQGVPTNEKLFF. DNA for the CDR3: TGTGCCAGCAGCTTAGTTCTGCAGGGGGTTCCGACTAATGAAAAACTGTTTTTT.

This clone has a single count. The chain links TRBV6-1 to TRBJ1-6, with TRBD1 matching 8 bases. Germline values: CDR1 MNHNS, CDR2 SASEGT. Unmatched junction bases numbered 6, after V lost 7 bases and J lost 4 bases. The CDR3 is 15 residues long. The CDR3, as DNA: TGTGCCAGCAAAAGTGGGACAGGATATAATTCACCCCTCCACTTT. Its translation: CASKSGTGYNSPLHF.